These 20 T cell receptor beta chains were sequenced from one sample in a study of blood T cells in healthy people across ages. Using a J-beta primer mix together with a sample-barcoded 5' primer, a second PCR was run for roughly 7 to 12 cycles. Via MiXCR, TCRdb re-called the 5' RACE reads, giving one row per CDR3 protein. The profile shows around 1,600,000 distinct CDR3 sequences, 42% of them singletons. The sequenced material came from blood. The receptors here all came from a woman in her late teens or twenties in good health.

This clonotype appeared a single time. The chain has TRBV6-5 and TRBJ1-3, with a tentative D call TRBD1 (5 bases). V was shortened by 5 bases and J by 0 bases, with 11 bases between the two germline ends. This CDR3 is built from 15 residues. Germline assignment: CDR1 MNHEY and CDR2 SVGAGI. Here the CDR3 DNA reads TGTGCCAGCAGTCAGACAGTCCACTCTGGAAACACCATATATTTT. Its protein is CASSQTVHSGNTIYF.

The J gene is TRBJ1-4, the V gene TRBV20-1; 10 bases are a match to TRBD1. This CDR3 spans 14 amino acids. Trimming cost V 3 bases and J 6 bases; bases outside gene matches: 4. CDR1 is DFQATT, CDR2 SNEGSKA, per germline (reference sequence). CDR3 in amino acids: CSASDRGRDEKLFF. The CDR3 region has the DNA TGCAGTGCTAGTGACAGGGGGCGCGATGAAAAACTGTTTTTT.

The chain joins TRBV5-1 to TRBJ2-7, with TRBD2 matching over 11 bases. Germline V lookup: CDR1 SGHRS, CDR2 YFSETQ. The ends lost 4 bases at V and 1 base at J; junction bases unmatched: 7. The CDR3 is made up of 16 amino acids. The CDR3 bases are TGCGCCAGCAGCCCGGGACTAGCGGTCAAGTCCTACGAGCAGTACTTC. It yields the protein CASSPGLAVKSYEQYF. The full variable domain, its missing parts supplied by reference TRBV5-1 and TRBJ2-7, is KAGVTQTPRYLIKTRGQQVTLSCSPISGHRSVSWYQQTPGQGLQFLFEYFSETQRNKGNFPGRFSGRQFSNSRSEMNVSTLELGDSALYLCASSPGLAVKSYEQYFGPGTRLTVT.

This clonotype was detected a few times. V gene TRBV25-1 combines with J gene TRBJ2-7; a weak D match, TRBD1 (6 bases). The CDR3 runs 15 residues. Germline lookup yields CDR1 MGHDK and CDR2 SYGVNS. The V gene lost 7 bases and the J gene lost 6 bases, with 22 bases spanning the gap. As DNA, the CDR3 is TGTGCCAGCACCCAGAGCCCCCAGGGACATTCCGAGCAGTACTTC. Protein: CASTQSPQGHSEQYF.

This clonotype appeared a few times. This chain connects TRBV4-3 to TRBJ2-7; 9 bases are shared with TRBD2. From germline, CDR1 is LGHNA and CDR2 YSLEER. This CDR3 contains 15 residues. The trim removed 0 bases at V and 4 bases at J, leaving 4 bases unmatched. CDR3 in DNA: TGCGCCAGCAGCCAAGAGTGGCTAGCGGGATACGAGCAGTACTTC. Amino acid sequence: CASSQEWLAGYEQYF.

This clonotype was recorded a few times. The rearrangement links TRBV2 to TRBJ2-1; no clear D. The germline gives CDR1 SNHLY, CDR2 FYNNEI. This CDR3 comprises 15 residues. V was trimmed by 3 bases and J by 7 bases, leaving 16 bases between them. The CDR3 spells CASSEITGLGNEQFF. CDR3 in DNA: TGTGCCAGCAGTGAGATAACGGGTCTAGGGAATGAGCAGTTCTTC.

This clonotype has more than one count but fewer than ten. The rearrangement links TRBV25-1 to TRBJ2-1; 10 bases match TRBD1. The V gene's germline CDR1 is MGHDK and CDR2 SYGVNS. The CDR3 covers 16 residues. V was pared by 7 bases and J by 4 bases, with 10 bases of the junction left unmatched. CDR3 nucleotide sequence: TGTGCCAGCAACGACCCACGGACAGGGGGGTACAATGAGCAGTTCTTC. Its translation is CASNDPRTGGYNEQFF.

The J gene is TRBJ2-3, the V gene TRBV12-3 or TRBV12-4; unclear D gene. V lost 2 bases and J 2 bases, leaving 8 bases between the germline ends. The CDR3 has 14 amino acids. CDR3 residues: CASSLLGDTDTQYF. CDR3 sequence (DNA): TGTGCCAGCAGTTTATTAGGAGACACAGATACGCAGTATTTT.

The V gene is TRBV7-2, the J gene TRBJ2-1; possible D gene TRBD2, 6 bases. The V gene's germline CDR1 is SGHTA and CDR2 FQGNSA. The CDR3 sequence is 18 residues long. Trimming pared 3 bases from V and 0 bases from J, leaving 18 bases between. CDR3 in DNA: TGTGCCAGCAGCTTTAAGTCGGCGGGACCCAGCTCCTACAATGAGCAGTTCTTC. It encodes CASSFKSAGPSSYNEQFF.

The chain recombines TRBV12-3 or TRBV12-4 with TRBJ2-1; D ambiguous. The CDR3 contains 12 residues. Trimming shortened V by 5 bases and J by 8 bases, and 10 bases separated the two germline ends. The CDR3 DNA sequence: TGTGCCAGCAGTGTCCTCCTCTATGAGCAGTTCTTC. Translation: CASSVLLYEQFF.

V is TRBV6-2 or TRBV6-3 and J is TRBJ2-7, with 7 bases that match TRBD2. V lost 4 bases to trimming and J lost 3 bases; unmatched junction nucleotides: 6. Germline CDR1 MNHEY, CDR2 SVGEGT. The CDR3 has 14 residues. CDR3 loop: CASSSGLYLYEQYF. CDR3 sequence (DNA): TGTGCCAGCAGTTCGGGACTATACCTCTACGAGCAGTACTTC.

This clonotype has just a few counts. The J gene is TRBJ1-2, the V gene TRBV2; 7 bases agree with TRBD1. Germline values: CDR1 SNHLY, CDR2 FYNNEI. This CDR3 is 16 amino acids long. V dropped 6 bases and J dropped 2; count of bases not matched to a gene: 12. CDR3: CASSLDREGFNYGYTF. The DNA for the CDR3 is TGTGCCAGCAGCTTAGACAGGGAGGGGTTCAACTATGGCTACACCTTC.

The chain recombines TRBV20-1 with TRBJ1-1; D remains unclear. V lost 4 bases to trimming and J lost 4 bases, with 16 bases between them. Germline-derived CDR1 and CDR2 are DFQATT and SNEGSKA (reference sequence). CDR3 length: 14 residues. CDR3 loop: CSAILGPYTTEAFF. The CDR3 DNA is TGCAGTGCTATTCTTGGCCCGTATACCACTGAAGCTTTCTTT.

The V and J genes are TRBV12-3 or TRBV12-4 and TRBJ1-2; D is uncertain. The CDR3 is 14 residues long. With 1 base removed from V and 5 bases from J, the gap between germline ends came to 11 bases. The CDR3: CASSLGPRIYGYTF. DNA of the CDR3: TGTGCCAGCAGTTTAGGTCCACGCATATATGGCTACACCTTC.

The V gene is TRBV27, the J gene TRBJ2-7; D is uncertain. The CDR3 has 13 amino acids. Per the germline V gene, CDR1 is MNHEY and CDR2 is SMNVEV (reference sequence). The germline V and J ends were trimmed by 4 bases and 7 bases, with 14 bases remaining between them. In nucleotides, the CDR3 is TGTGCCAGCAGTTCCTATCAGGAGAATGAGCAGTACTTC. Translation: CASSSYQENEQYF.

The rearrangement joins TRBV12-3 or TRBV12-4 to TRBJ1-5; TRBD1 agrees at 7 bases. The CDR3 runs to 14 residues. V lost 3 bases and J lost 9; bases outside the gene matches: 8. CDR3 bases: TGTGCCAGCAGTTTCCGGACAGGCGAGAGGCCCCAGCATTTT. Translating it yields CASSFRTGERPQHF.

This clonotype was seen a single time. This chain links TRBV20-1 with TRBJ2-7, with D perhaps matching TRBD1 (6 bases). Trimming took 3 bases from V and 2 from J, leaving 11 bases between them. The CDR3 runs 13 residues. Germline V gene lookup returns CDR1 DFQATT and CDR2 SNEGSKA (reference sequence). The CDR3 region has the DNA TGCAGTGCTAGGATGGACAGCGCCTACGAGCAGTACTTC. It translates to CSARMDSAYEQYF.

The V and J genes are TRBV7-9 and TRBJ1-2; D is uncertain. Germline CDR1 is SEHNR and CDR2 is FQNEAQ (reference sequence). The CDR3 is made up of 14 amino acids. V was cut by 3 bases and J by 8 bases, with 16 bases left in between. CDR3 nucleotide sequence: TGTGCCAGCAGCTTTGGGAGGGTTGGCTACGGCTACACCTTC. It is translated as CASSFGRVGYGYTF.

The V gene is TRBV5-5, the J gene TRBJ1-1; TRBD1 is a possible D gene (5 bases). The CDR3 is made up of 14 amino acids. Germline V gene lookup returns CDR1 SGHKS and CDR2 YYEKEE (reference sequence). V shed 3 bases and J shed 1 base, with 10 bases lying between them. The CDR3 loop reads CASSSPTENTEAFF. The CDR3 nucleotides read TGTGCCAGCAGCTCCCCGACAGAGAACACTGAAGCTTTCTTT.

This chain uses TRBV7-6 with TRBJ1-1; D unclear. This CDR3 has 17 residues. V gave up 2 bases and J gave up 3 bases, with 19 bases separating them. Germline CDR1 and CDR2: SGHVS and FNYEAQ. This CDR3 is CASSLTYMGNWDTEAFF. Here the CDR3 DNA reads TGTGCCAGCAGCTTAACCTATATGGGGAATTGGGACACTGAAGCTTTCTTT.